These 13 T cell receptor beta chains came from one sample sequenced in a study of monozygotic twins with cystic fibrosis. Assay: immunoSEQ multiplex PCR; the TCRdb copy retains only in-frame clones and omits some. The sample has 30,000 to 35,000 clones, approximately 72% seen once. Sequencing input: blood. The source is a girl aged 10 to 17 with cystic fibrosis.

The gene calls are TRBV21-1 and TRBJ2-7; the tabulated D call, TRBD2, remains unverified against the DNA. TRBV21-1 is noted as a pseudogene. This CDR3 comprises 11 residues. CDR3 residues: CASSLRREQYV. The CDR3 nucleotides are TGTGCCAGCAGCCTACGGAGGGAGCAGTACGTC.

This clone is a singleton in its sample. The V and J genes are TRBV29-1 and TRBJ1-4, with 9 bases identical to TRBD1. Germline V CDR1 and CDR2: SQVTM, ANQGSEA. The CDR3 sequence is 13 residues long. V shed 6 bases and J 2 bases; nucleotides not matched to a gene: 1. In DNA, the CDR3 is TGCAGCGTAGGGACAGGGACTAATGAAAAACTGTTTTTT. Protein sequence: CSVGTGTNEKLFF.

This clone was detected only a few times. The chain has TRBV7-9 and TRBJ2-7; D gene uncertain. Per the germline V gene, CDR1 is SEHNR and CDR2 is FQNEAQ (reference sequence). V was cut by 4 bases and J by 4 bases, with 8 bases left in between. This CDR3 spans 12 amino acids. The CDR3 protein is CASSSIDYEQYF. The CDR3 DNA reads as TGTGCCAGCAGCTCTATCGATTACGAGCAGTACTTC. Filled out from reference TRBV7-9 and TRBJ2-7, the complete variable domain reads DTGVSQNPRHKITKRGQNVTFRCDPISEHNRLYWYRQTLGQGPEFLTYFQNEAQLEKSRLLSDRFSAERPKGSFSTLEIQRTEQGDSAMYLCASSSIDYEQYFGPGTRLTVT.

V is TRBV6-5 and J is TRBJ1-5; no clear D. CDR1 is MNHEY, CDR2 SVGAGI, per germline. CDR3 length equals 13 residues. V was cut by 6 bases and J by 4 bases, with 10 bases left in between. The chain's CDR3 is CASRTELNQPQHF. The CDR3 region has the DNA TGTGCCAGCAGGACCGAGTTAAATCAGCCCCAGCATTTT.

This clone was seen only a few times. CDR3 in DNA: TGCAGTGCTGGCCGTCCCCAGTACTTC. This sequence encodes CSAGRPQYF. The J gene is TRBJ2-5, the V gene TRBV20-1, with unresolved D. Germline V gives CDR1 DFQATT, CDR2 SNEGSKA (reference sequence). The CDR3 covers 9 residues. The V and J ends lost 5 bases and 9 bases respectively, with 7 bases between them.

This chain joins TRBV9 and TRBJ1-2; D is unclear. V shed 1 base and J shed 3 bases, with 10 bases lying between them. The germline V gene encodes CDR1 SGDLS and CDR2 YYNGEE. The CDR3 has 14 amino acids. CDR3 protein: CASSVSNSDYGYTF. CDR3 sequence (DNA): TGTGCCAGCAGCGTATCAAACAGCGACTATGGCTACACCTTC.

The CDR3 protein is CASSPAAGLTGRETQYF. In nucleotides, the CDR3 is TGTGCCAGCAGCCCAGCAGCGGGATTAACCGGCCGAGAGACCCAGTACTTC. The V call is TRBV4-2, the J call TRBJ2-5, with TRBD2 identical over 7 bases. The ends lost 4 bases at V and 4 bases at J; junction bases unmatched: 15. The CDR3 totals 17 residues. Germline lookup yields CDR1 LGHNA and CDR2 YNFKEQ.

This sequence joins TRBV30 and TRBJ2-6, with D unresolved. With 2 bases removed from V and 1 base from J, the gap between germline ends came to 9 bases. The CDR3 extends over 15 amino acids. Germline V gene data show CDR1 as GTSNPN and CDR2 as SVGIG (reference sequence). CDR3 nucleotide sequence: TGTGCCTGGAGTACTTCAATGTCTGGGGCCAACGTCCTGACTTTC. Translating gives CAWSTSMSGANVLTF.

The chain couples TRBV9 to TRBJ1-4; TRBD1 aligns across 7 bases. The CDR3 runs 16 residues. The junction had 7 bases not matched to a gene; V was cut back by 0 bases and J by 5 bases. Germline V gene lookup returns CDR1 SGDLS and CDR2 YYNGEE. CDR3 amino acids: CASSVALGQRNEKLFF. In DNA form, the CDR3 reads TGTGCCAGCAGCGTAGCTCTGGGACAGCGGAATGAAAAACTGTTTTTT.

V and J are TRBV9 and TRBJ1-2, with D unclear. CDR3 size: 11 residues. V shed 2 bases and J shed 11 bases, with 10 bases lying between them. Germline lookup yields CDR1 SGDLS and CDR2 YYNGEE. The CDR3 DNA follows: TGTGCCAGCAGCGTTAACGGCAATTACACCTTC. This codes for CASSVNGNYTF.

The chain carries TRBV2 and TRBJ2-1, with a possible D match to TRBD2 (6 bases). The CDR3 contains 11 residues. Trimming cost V 4 bases and J 10 bases, with 8 bases left between them. Germline V CDR1 and CDR2: SNHLY, FYNNEI. The CDR3 region has the DNA TGTGCCAGCAGTGCTAGCGTCGAGCAGTTCTTC. This gives the protein CASSASVEQFF.

The V and J genes are TRBV4-1 and TRBJ2-1; 11 bases are shared with TRBD2. V was clipped by 1 base and J by 5 bases; unmatched bases: 4. The germline V gene has CDR1 MGHRA and CDR2 YSYEKL. The CDR3 runs to 16 residues. CDR3: CASSQVVSGRDNEQFF. CDR3 nucleotides: TGCGCCAGCAGCCAAGTCGTTAGCGGGAGGGACAATGAGCAGTTCTTC.

The chain uses TRBV25-1 and TRBJ1-2; no definite D call. Trimming removed 4 bases from V and 3 bases from J, with 15 bases in between. This CDR3 spans 15 amino acids. Germline V gene data show CDR1 as MGHDK and CDR2 as SYGVNS. The CDR3 loop reads CASSAPSTLHYGYTF. For the CDR3, the DNA is TGTGCCAGCAGTGCTCCATCGACCCTCCACTATGGCTACACCTTC.